Presented here are 8 T cell receptor beta chains from one specimen sequenced in a study of blood T cell repertoires in COVID-19. Measured with immunoSEQ multiplex PCR; TCRdb has only the in-frame clones, and not every one. The sample has some 22,000 clones, over 75% seen once. The sequencing sample was made of peripheral blood. These receptors originate from a woman aged 80 or over with acute or convalescent COVID-19.

The chain carries TRBV19 and TRBJ2-3, with TRBD2 matching over 14 bases. The CDR3 spans 16 residues. CDR1 is LNHDA and CDR2 is SQIVND in the germline V gene (reference sequence). J was trimmed by 5 bases and V by 5 bases; bases with no gene match: 6. CDR3 sequence (DNA): TGTGCCAGTAGTCCGGGGACTAGCGGGAGAGGAGATACGCAGTATTTT. Residues: CASSPGTSGRGDTQYF.

V and J are TRBV2 and TRBJ2-1, with TRBD2 matching 13 bases. The germline V gene encodes CDR1 SNHLY and CDR2 FYNNEI. The J segment lost 7 bases and the V segment lost 4 bases, leaving 7 bases of the junction unmatched. The CDR3 spans 16 residues. CDR3: CASSGGTSGVWNEQFF. The CDR3 region has the DNA TGTGCCAGCAGTGGGGGGACTAGCGGGGTATGGAATGAGCAGTTCTTC.

The chain couples TRBV3-1 (or the pseudogene TRBV3-2) to TRBJ2-2, with D perhaps matching TRBD2 (6 bases). V lost 1 base and J lost 7, with 10 bases in between. There are 14 residues in the CDR3. Germline assignment: CDR1 LGHDT and CDR2 YNNKEL (reference sequence). CDR3 loop: CASSQGWRDGELFF. The DNA for the CDR3 is TGTGCCAGCAGCCAAGGTTGGAGGGACGGGGAGCTGTTTTTT.

V and J are TRBV7-2 and TRBJ1-5; D is unclear. CDR1 is SGHTA and CDR2 is FQGNSA in the germline V gene. The CDR3 has 16 amino acids. Trimming left V 5 bases short and J 0 bases short, with 14 bases between. The CDR3 DNA reads TGTGCCAGCAGCCCGGCCGGGTCCAATAGCAATCAGCCCCAGCATTTT. Translating gives CASSPAGSNSNQPQHF.

The chain combines TRBV5-4 with TRBJ1-1; 9 bases agree with TRBD1. This CDR3 has 17 residues. V lost 4 bases to trimming and J lost 1 base; unmatched junction nucleotides: 11. The germline V gene encodes CDR1 SGHNT and CDR2 YYREEE (reference sequence). The CDR3 region is CASSRSQDRGRNTEAFF. The CDR3 nucleotides read TGTGCCAGCAGCCGATCACAGGACAGGGGCCGGAACACTGAAGCTTTCTTT. The full variable domain, in which reference TRBV5-4 and TRBJ1-1 provide the parts outside the CDR3, is ETGVTQSPTHLIKTRGQQVTLRCSSQSGHNTVSWYQQALGQGPQFIFQYYREEENGRGNFPPRFSGLQFPNYSSELNVNALELDDSALYLCASSRSQDRGRNTEAFFGQGTRLTVV.

The chain links TRBV30 to TRBJ2-1; D remains unclear. Germline V gives CDR1 GTSNPN, CDR2 SVGIG (reference sequence). V dropped 4 bases and J dropped 3 bases, with 10 bases sitting between them. The CDR3 runs to 13 residues. The CDR3 nucleotides are TGTGCCTGGACTATCACCCTCTACAATGAGCAGTTCTTC. This gives the protein CAWTITLYNEQFF.

This clone was seen once. The chain combines TRBV29-1 with TRBJ2-3, with D perhaps TRBD1 (5 bases). Germline CDR1 reads SQVTM; CDR2 reads ANQGSEA. Trimming removed 6 bases at V and 2 bases at J, with 15 bases between. This CDR3 comprises 14 residues. The CDR3 bases are TGCAGCGTACTCGACAGAAGACACACAGATACGCAGTATTTT. Protein: CSVLDRRHTDTQYF.

The CDR3 sequence: CASSVATVQETQYF. As DNA, the CDR3 is TGTGCCAGCAGCGTAGCAACTGTTCAAGAGACCCAGTACTTC. The V gene is TRBV9, the J gene TRBJ2-5, with D unresolved. The CDR3 covers 14 residues. V was cut by 0 bases and J by 2 bases, with 8 bases left in between. The germline V gene encodes CDR1 SGDLS and CDR2 YYNGEE.